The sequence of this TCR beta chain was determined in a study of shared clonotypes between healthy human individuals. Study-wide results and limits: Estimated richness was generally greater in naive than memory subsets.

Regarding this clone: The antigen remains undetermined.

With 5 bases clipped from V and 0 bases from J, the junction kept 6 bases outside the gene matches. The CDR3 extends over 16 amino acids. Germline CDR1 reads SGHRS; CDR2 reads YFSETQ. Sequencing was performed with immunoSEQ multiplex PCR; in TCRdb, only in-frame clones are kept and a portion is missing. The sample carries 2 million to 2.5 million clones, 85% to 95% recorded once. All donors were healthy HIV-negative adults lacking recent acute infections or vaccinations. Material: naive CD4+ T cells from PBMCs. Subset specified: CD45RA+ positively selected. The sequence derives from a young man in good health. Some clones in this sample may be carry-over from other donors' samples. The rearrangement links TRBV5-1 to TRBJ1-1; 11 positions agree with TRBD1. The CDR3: CASSSGTGGMNTEAFF. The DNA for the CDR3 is TGCGCCAGCAGTTCCGGGACAGGGGGAATGAACACTGAAGCTTTCTTT.